This passage covers 7 T cell receptor beta chains from one sample sequenced in a study of human T cells and chemical hapten exposure (dated by TCRdb to the early 2020s). Receptor libraries were prepared by RACE. The sequencer listed for this sample is NextSeq 500. TCRdb handled the public reads itself, with Q25 trimming in fastp and clone calling in MiXCR, and kept productive beta chains. Identical CDR3 proteins give one entry, which carries the most common genes and DNA. The sample table contains some 97,000 distinct CDR3 sequences; only one count was recorded for 25% to 30% of them. The ten largest account for approximately 10% of the sample. The time point label of this sample denotes: patch test 3, about 24 weeks after DPC sensitization. The treatment or condition label, read with the paper, signifies: therapeutic diphenylcyclopropenone sensitization with weekly scalp DPC. The starting material was whole blood, obtained in connection with sensitization to the hapten diphenylcyclopropenone (DPC). The receptors derive from a man aged 40-49 years with alopecia areata. Some clones in this sample may be carry-over from other donors' samples.

V and J are TRBV12-3 or TRBV12-4 and TRBJ2-4, with 14 bases fitting TRBD2. With V trimmed by 4 bases and J by 8 bases, 10 bases remained unmatched. This CDR3 is built from 17 residues. The chain's CDR3 is CASSSRGLAGDEDIQYF. As DNA, the CDR3 is TGTGCCAGCAGTTCGCGGGGACTAGCGGGAGACGAGGACATTCAGTACTTC.

This chain uses TRBV5-1 with TRBJ2-1, with 7 bases that match TRBD2. Germline CDR1 reads SGHRS; CDR2 reads YFSETQ. This CDR3 spans 14 amino acids. V lost 4 bases, J lost 3 bases, and 4 bases stayed unmatched. CDR3 protein: CASSVGLFYNEQFF. CDR3 coding DNA: TGCGCCAGCAGCGTGGGACTATTCTACAATGAGCAGTTCTTC.

This clonotype was seen more than once but under ten times. The chain joins TRBV23-1 to TRBJ2-4; D uncertain. TRBV23-1 is filed as an ORF, its function uncertain. V was clipped by 7 bases and J by 2 bases, with 24 bases between them. This CDR3 has 18 residues. CDR3 in amino acids: CASTSRVPSPHSKNIQYF. The CDR3 DNA is TGCGCCAGCACCTCAAGGGTTCCATCACCACACTCCAAAAACATTCAGTACTTC.

As DNA, the CDR3 is TGTGCCAGCAGTTTACGTAAGGGAACTGAAGCTTTCTTT. It is translated as CASSLRKGTEAFF. The rearrangement joins TRBV12-3 or TRBV12-4 to TRBJ1-1; D not resolved. V lost 2 bases and J 5 bases, leaving 9 bases between the germline ends. The CDR3 contains 13 residues.

A few counts support this clonotype. J is TRBJ1-4 and V is TRBV20-1; D is ambiguous. V was trimmed by 4 bases and J by 8 bases, leaving 14 bases between them. Per germline, CDR1 DFQATT and CDR2 SNEGSKA (reference sequence). This CDR3 spans 13 amino acids. The CDR3 is CSAKTVGAEKLFF. CDR3 DNA: TGCAGTGCTAAGACGGTGGGAGCGGAAAAACTGTTTTTT.

With regard to this clonotype: Sequence at one end of the junction differs from germline and may be a read error. The gene calls are TRBV20-1 and TRBJ1-4, with TRBD1 as a possible D gene (5 bases). The CDR3 runs to 13 residues. Germline loops: CDR1 DFQATT, CDR2 SNEGSKA (reference sequence). The CDR3 DNA follows: TGCAGTGCTAGCGGCAGGGAGGATGAAAAACGGTTTTTT. Amino acid sequence: CSASGREDEKRFF.

V is TRBV14 and J is TRBJ2-3; 9 nucleotides line up with TRBD2. CDR1 is SGHDN and CDR2 is FVKESK in the germline V gene. V dropped 1 base and J dropped 2; count of bases not matched to a gene: 4. The CDR3 totals 16 residues. For the CDR3, the DNA is TGTGCCAGCAGCCAAGTCCTAGCGGGATACACAGATACGCAGTATTTT. Translated, it gives CASSQVLAGYTDTQYF.